This is a list of T cell receptor beta chains from one sample in a study of early T cells in non-severe SARS-CoV-2 infection. One entry per CDR3 protein results from TCRdb running MiXCR on the 5' RACE reads. The table records about 80,000 distinct CDR3 sequences, about 5% of them present only once. The material sequenced was whole blood, taken at baseline. These receptors all come from an adult who was a healthcare worker with PCR-confirmed SARS-CoV-2 infection or an uninfected control (not recorded which). Each CDR3 is given with its conserved first and last residue. Each record gives: J gene, V gene, D gene, clone size, CDR3 DNA, CDR3 protein. A D gene is named only where the DNA matches it firmly. Rows may omit the clone size; those that give it use once, few, many or a size class.

>TRBJ2-7|TRBV12-3/TRBV12-4|.|.
TGTGCCAGCAGTTTAGGGGGCGACCTCTTGGAGCAGTACTTC
CASSLGGDLLEQYF
>TRBJ2-7|TRBV30|.|few
TGTGCCTGGAGTGCGCGGAACGAGCAGTACTTC
CAWSARNEQYF
>TRBJ1-5|TRBV18|TRBD1|few
TGTGCCAGCTCACCAACAAACAGGGGGGATCAGCCCCAGCATTTT
CASSPTNRGDQPQHF
>TRBJ2-7|TRBV4-2|.|few
TGTGCCAGCAGCCAACCGTCCGGGGAGCAGTACTTC
CASSQPSGEQYF
>TRBJ2-7|TRBV28|.|few
TGTGCCACCGCGGCAACGGGCTACGAGCAGTACTTC
CATAATGYEQYF
>TRBJ1-3|TRBV30|.|many
TGTGCCTGGAGTCTAGACTCTGGAAACACCATATATTTT
CAWSLDSGNTIYF
>TRBJ1-2|TRBV15|.|many
TGTGCCACCAGCAGAGACAGGGGCGCTAACTATGGCTACACCTTC
CATSRDRGANYGYTF
>TRBJ2-7|TRBV6-1|.|many
TGTGCCAGCAGTGTTACAGGTGCCTACGAGCAGTACTTC
CASSVTGAYEQYF
>TRBJ2-1|TRBV13|TRBD1|few
TGTGCCAGCAGCTCACCACCCGGGACAGAATACAATGAGCAGTTCTTC
CASSSPPGTEYNEQFF
>TRBJ2-1|TRBV15|.|many
TGTGCCACCAGCAGAAACGAGGACATAACCTACAATGAGCAGTTCTTC
CATSRNEDITYNEQFF
>TRBJ2-7|TRBV4-2|.|many
TGTGCCAGCAGCCAAGACTTGGCCTCCTACGAGCAGTACTTC
CASSQDLASYEQYF
>TRBJ2-5|TRBV2|.|few
TGTGCCAGCAGTGAAGTTGGGGATGGAGAGACCCAGTACTTC
CASSEVGDGETQYF
>TRBJ1-2|TRBV5-8|.|few
TGTGCCAGCAGGTCAGGGGAAGGACGTGGCTACACCTTC
CASRSGEGRGYTF
>TRBJ2-1|TRBV11-2|TRBD2|.
TGTGCCAGCAGCTTCACCCTAGCGGTCTACAATGAGCAGTTCTTC
CASSFTLAVYNEQFF
>TRBJ1-5|TRBV18|.|many
TGTGCCAGCTCACCACATGGGGGTCAGCCCCAGCATTTT
CASSPHGGQPQHF
>TRBJ2-7|TRBV4-1|TRBD2|many
TGCGCCAGCAGCCAAGGAAGGCTAGCGGGAGCTGAGCAGTACTTC
CASSQGRLAGAEQYF
>TRBJ1-1|TRBV7-8|.|many
TGTGCCAGCAGGAGGGGCACTGAAGCTTTCTTT
CASRRGTEAFF
>TRBJ2-1|TRBV7-9|.|.
TGTGCCAGCAGCTCAGCGAATGAGCAGTTCTTC
CASSSANEQFF